Below, one T cell receptor (beta chain) is given with its context. Antigen unknown. Read coverage stops 3 residues before the CDR3 terminus; the germline J gene supplies the remainder. Prevalent HPV16 infections were excluded; only incident single HPV16 infections included. Cervical HPV DNA detected by MY09/MY11 PCR, typed by dot-blot. The data were taken from a study of T cells in women clearing cervical HPV infection. At the level of the study: Case blood drawn at lesion detection; control blood after infection cleared.

Study-wide findings and caveats: T-cell numbers per sample were unknown and may explain richness differences.

Produced via immunoSEQ multiplex PCR; TCRdb's table is partial and in-frame only. This table holds roughly 24,000 clones. This CDR3 spans 15 amino acids. With 3 bases removed from V and 2 bases from J, the gap between germline ends came to 14 bases. Germline V gene lookup returns CDR1 SGHAT and CDR2 FQNNGV. V is TRBV11-2 and J is TRBJ2-7; D might be TRBD2 (5 bases). The TCR originated in a woman aged 18 to 75 with a cervical HPV16 infection that either progressed to CIN3+ or cleared (not recorded which). The specimen sequenced was blood buffy coat. This CDR3 reads CASSLDSSRAYEQYF. CDR3 DNA (partial): TGTGCCAGCAGCTTGGATTCTAGCCGCGCCTACGAG.